Listed below are T cell receptor beta chains from one sample, sequenced in a study of T-cell memory formation after mild COVID-19. Via MiXCR, TCRdb re-called the 5' RACE reads, giving one row per CDR3 protein. The sample consists of some 200,000 distinct CDR3 sequences, over 20% of them appearing once. Input material: PBMCs or a T cell subset sorted from them (not recorded which). These receptors originate from an adult woman who had mild COVID-19 (a few samples of this study predate the infection). Cell type and time point are not known. Each CDR3 is given with its conserved first and last residue. The order of the fields is clone size, V gene, J gene, D gene, CDR3 DNA, CDR3 protein. The D gene is left open where the match is weak. Expanded clones are given a class, and other clones once, few, many or no size at all.

clone size: few; V gene: TRBV7-9; J gene: TRBJ2-1; D gene: NA; CDR3 DNA: TGTGCCAGCAGCTTACCTTCTTGGGGTGATACCTACAATGAGCAGTTCTTC; CDR3 protein: CASSLPSWGDTYNEQFF
clone size: NA; V gene: TRBV4-2; J gene: TRBJ2-7; D gene: NA; CDR3 DNA: TGTGCCAGCAGCCAAGGGGGTCAGGAGTCCTACGAGCAGTACTTC; CDR3 protein: CASSQGGQESYEQYF
clone size: NA; V gene: TRBV12-3/TRBV12-4; J gene: TRBJ1-2; D gene: TRBD1; CDR3 DNA: TGTGCCAGCAGATTGAGGGACAGACCCTTAGGCGGCTACACCTTC; CDR3 protein: CASRLRDRPLGGYTF
clone size: many; V gene: TRBV27; J gene: TRBJ2-1; D gene: TRBD2; CDR3 DNA: TGTGCCAGCAGTTTGGGAGCGGGGGGGTTCAATGAGCAGTTCTTC; CDR3 protein: CASSLGAGGFNEQFF
clone size: NA; V gene: TRBV9; J gene: TRBJ1-1; D gene: NA; CDR3 DNA: TGTGCCAGCAGCGAGGGGGGGGTGAACACTGAAGCTTTCTTT; CDR3 protein: CASSEGGVNTEAFF
clone size: few; V gene: TRBV30; J gene: TRBJ2-7; D gene: NA; CDR3 DNA: TGTGCCTGGACCCCGGACAGTTCCTACGAGCAGTACTTC; CDR3 protein: CAWTPDSSYEQYF
clone size: NA; V gene: TRBV5-4; J gene: TRBJ2-7; D gene: NA; CDR3 DNA: TGTGCCAGCAGCTCCGCCGGCGGAGGGCATTCGGGGTCCTACGAGCAGTACTTC; CDR3 protein: CASSSAGGGHSGSYEQYF
clone size: NA; V gene: TRBV15; J gene: TRBJ2-7; D gene: NA; CDR3 DNA: TGTGCCACCAGCAGTAAACAGGGTTACGAGCAGTACTTC; CDR3 protein: CATSSKQGYEQYF
clone size: NA; V gene: TRBV15; J gene: TRBJ2-5; D gene: NA; CDR3 DNA: TGTGCCACCAGCAGAGATAGAGTCGGCCATCAAGAGACCCAGTACTTC; CDR3 protein: CATSRDRVGHQETQYF
clone size: few; V gene: TRBV5-6; J gene: TRBJ1-1; D gene: NA; CDR3 DNA: TGTGCCAGCAGCGCAGGGGCCATCAACACTGAAGCTTTCTTT; CDR3 protein: CASSAGAINTEAFF
clone size: NA; V gene: TRBV27; J gene: TRBJ1-2; D gene: TRBD1; CDR3 DNA: TGTGCCAGCAGTTTATCGTGGGGACAGGGGGCAGTTGGCTACACCTTC; CDR3 protein: CASSLSWGQGAVGYTF
clone size: NA; V gene: TRBV25-1; J gene: TRBJ2-1; D gene: TRBD1; CDR3 DNA: TGTGCCAGCAGTGGGGGACAGGAGCCCAATGAGCAGTTCTTC; CDR3 protein: CASSGGQEPNEQFF
clone size: few; V gene: TRBV7-2; J gene: TRBJ2-3; D gene: TRBD1; CDR3 DNA: TGTGCCAGCAGCTTAGGACAGGGGCTCGTCGATACGCAGTATTTT; CDR3 protein: CASSLGQGLVDTQYF
clone size: few; V gene: TRBV7-8; J gene: TRBJ1-1; D gene: NA; CDR3 DNA: TGTGCCAGCAGCCCAGTAACAGGGTGGGTAGAGACTGAAGCTTTCTTT; CDR3 protein: CASSPVTGWVETEAFF
clone size: NA; V gene: TRBV7-2; J gene: TRBJ2-1; D gene: TRBD2; CDR3 DNA: TGTGCCAGCAGCTTAACGATCGGACTAGCGGCCTACAATGAGCAGTTCTTC; CDR3 protein: CASSLTIGLAAYNEQFF
clone size: few; V gene: TRBV19; J gene: TRBJ2-1; D gene: NA; CDR3 DNA: TGTGCCAGTAGTCTGACTAGTGTCTGGGACAATGAGCAGTTCTTC; CDR3 protein: CASSLTSVWDNEQFF
clone size: NA; V gene: TRBV1; J gene: TRBJ1-6; D gene: NA; CDR3 DNA: TGCACCAGCAATTCGCGTTCACCCCTCCACTTT; CDR3 protein: CTSNSRSPLHF
clone size: few; V gene: TRBV24-1; J gene: TRBJ2-7; D gene: TRBD2; CDR3 DNA: TGTGCCACCAAAGCCCGGGGGGGCTACGAGCAGTACTTC; CDR3 protein: CATKARGGYEQYF
clone size: few; V gene: TRBV6-5; J gene: TRBJ2-6; D gene: TRBD1; CDR3 DNA: TGTGCCAGCAGTTTATACCCGGACAGGGGAGTCGCTGGGGCCAACGTCCTGACTTTC; CDR3 protein: CASSLYPDRGVAGANVLTF
clone size: few; V gene: TRBV6-1; J gene: TRBJ2-1; D gene: TRBD2; CDR3 DNA: TGTGCCAGCAGGAAGGATTTCGGGGGGGCCATATATGAGCAGTTCTTC; CDR3 protein: CASRKDFGGAIYEQFF
clone size: NA; V gene: TRBV6-5; J gene: TRBJ2-1; D gene: NA; CDR3 DNA: TGTGCCAGCAGTTACGGTCGGTGGCCCGGGAACGATGAGCAGTTCTTC; CDR3 protein: CASSYGRWPGNDEQFF
clone size: NA; V gene: TRBV5-5; J gene: TRBJ1-4; D gene: TRBD1; CDR3 DNA: TGTGCCAGCAGCTCCGGGACAGGGGATGAAAAACTGTTTTTT; CDR3 protein: CASSSGTGDEKLFF
clone size: NA; V gene: TRBV7-6; J gene: TRBJ2-2; D gene: TRBD2; CDR3 DNA: TGTGCCAGCACTCCTAGCGGGGGAAACACCGGGGAGCTGTTTTTT; CDR3 protein: CASTPSGGNTGELFF
clone size: NA; V gene: TRBV3-1; J gene: TRBJ2-1; D gene: NA; CDR3 DNA: TGTGCCAGCAGCCAAGGGAGAGGGGACCCCAGGAATGAGCAGTTCTTC; CDR3 protein: CASSQGRGDPRNEQFF
clone size: few; V gene: TRBV27; J gene: TRBJ1-1; D gene: NA; CDR3 DNA: TGTGCCAGCAGACCCGGACAGCGGGACACTGAAGCTTTCTTT; CDR3 protein: CASRPGQRDTEAFF
clone size: few; V gene: TRBV19; J gene: TRBJ1-2; D gene: NA; CDR3 DNA: TGTGCCAGTAGTGGGGACGGATTTAACTATGGCTACACCTTC; CDR3 protein: CASSGDGFNYGYTF
clone size: NA; V gene: TRBV6-5; J gene: TRBJ2-7; D gene: NA; CDR3 DNA: TGTGCCAGCAGTTACTCGCGGGGCCTACACGAGCAGTACTTC; CDR3 protein: CASSYSRGLHEQYF
clone size: NA; V gene: TRBV7-9; J gene: TRBJ1-2; D gene: NA; CDR3 DNA: TGTGCCAGCAGCTTAGCCGACTCCGCTTATGGCTACACCTTC; CDR3 protein: CASSLADSAYGYTF
clone size: NA; V gene: TRBV6-5; J gene: TRBJ1-2; D gene: NA; CDR3 DNA: TGTGCCAGCTGGGGCGGAGATGGCTACACCTTC; CDR3 protein: CASWGGDGYTF
clone size: NA; V gene: TRBV4-3; J gene: TRBJ2-1; D gene: NA; CDR3 DNA: TGCGCCAGCAGCCCTTCCGGGACACTCTACAATGAGCAGTTCTTC; CDR3 protein: CASSPSGTLYNEQFF
clone size: few; V gene: TRBV4-2; J gene: TRBJ2-5; D gene: TRBD2; CDR3 DNA: TGTGCCAGCAGCCCCCTCCTAGCGGGGGGGCCCGAGGAGACCCAGTACTTC; CDR3 protein: CASSPLLAGGPEETQYF
clone size: NA; V gene: TRBV14; J gene: TRBJ1-1; D gene: NA; CDR3 DNA: TGTGCCAGCAGCCAAGTGAAAAACACTGAAGCTTTCTTT; CDR3 protein: CASSQVKNTEAFF
clone size: NA; V gene: TRBV9; J gene: TRBJ2-1; D gene: TRBD2; CDR3 DNA: TGTGCCAGCAGCGCCGGGACTACGGATGAGCAGTTCTTC; CDR3 protein: CASSAGTTDEQFF
clone size: few; V gene: TRBV12-3/TRBV12-4; J gene: TRBJ1-1; D gene: TRBD1; CDR3 DNA: TGTGCCAGCAGGCCCGACAGGGGGGGAACGAACACTGAAGCTTTCTTT; CDR3 protein: CASRPDRGGTNTEAFF
clone size: NA; V gene: TRBV15; J gene: TRBJ2-7; D gene: TRBD1; CDR3 DNA: TGTGCCACCAGCAGACTCGCAGGGGGATCCTACGAGCAGTACTTC; CDR3 protein: CATSRLAGGSYEQYF
clone size: once; V gene: TRBV19; J gene: TRBJ1-2; D gene: NA; CDR3 DNA: TGTGCCAGTAGTCCCCAGGGCTCCTATGGAGGCTACACCTTC; CDR3 protein: CASSPQGSYGGYTF
clone size: few; V gene: TRBV29-1; J gene: TRBJ2-1; D gene: NA; CDR3 DNA: TGCAGCGTTGCACAGGACTTTGAGCAGTTCTTC; CDR3 protein: CSVAQDFEQFF
clone size: few; V gene: TRBV3-1; J gene: TRBJ2-3; D gene: NA; CDR3 DNA: TGTGCCAGCAGCCAAGTCCAGCAGCTGAGCACAGATACGCAGTATTTT; CDR3 protein: CASSQVQQLSTDTQYF